Listed here are 25 T cell receptor beta chains from one sample, sequenced in a study of regulatory dendritic cells for organ transplantation. The assay was immunoSEQ multiplex PCR, and TCRdb's table has in-frame clones only and misses some. The sample contains approximately 35,000 clones, around 90% of which appear only once. Material for sequencing was naive CD4+ T cells from blood. The subset: CD45RA+ naive T cells. The receptors stem from a human donor in good health.

This clone was seen a single time. V is TRBV29-1 and J is TRBJ2-7; D tentatively reads TRBD1 or TRBD2 (5 bases each). The V gene's germline CDR1 is SQVTM and CDR2 ANQGSEA. CDR3 length: 13 amino acids. Trimming pared 0 bases from V and 6 bases from J, leaving 12 bases between. The CDR3 bases are TGCAGCGTTGAAGATCGGTTTGGGGGCGAGCAGTACTTC. The encoded protein is CSVEDRFGGEQYF.

This clone was counted a few times. V is TRBV2 and J is TRBJ1-4; D is unresolved. V lost 5 bases, J lost 7 bases, and 11 bases lay in between. This CDR3 comprises 13 residues. Germline CDR1 reads SNHLY; CDR2 reads FYNNEI. This CDR3 is CASSTEAGEKLFF. In nucleotides, the CDR3 is TGTGCCAGCAGTACCGAGGCGGGTGAAAAACTGTTTTTT.

The chain uses TRBV5-1 and TRBJ2-7, with D possibly TRBD2 on 6 matching bases. The CDR3 sequence is 16 residues long. Per germline, CDR1 SGHRS and CDR2 YFSETQ. The V and J ends lost 1 base and 0 bases respectively, with 14 bases between them. Here the CDR3 reads CASSLLLAQSSYEQYF. The CDR3, as DNA: TGCGCCAGCAGCTTGTTACTAGCTCAGAGCTCCTACGAGCAGTACTTC.

The chain couples TRBV28 to TRBJ2-7, with 7 bases that match TRBD1. With 7 bases clipped from V and 3 bases from J, the junction kept 6 bases outside the gene matches. Germline-derived CDR1 and CDR2 are MDHEN and SYDVKM. The CDR3 length is 13 residues. The CDR3 nucleotides are TGTGCCAGCATCACAGGGGCCAACTACGAGCAGTACTTC. This codes for CASITGANYEQYF.

The rearrangement joins TRBV7-2 to TRBJ2-5; D is unclear. V lost 5 bases, J lost 4 bases, and 5 bases lay in between. This CDR3 comprises 11 residues. Germline CDR1 and CDR2: SGHTA and FQGNSA. CDR3 region: CASSHRETQYF. The CDR3 bases are TGTGCCAGCAGCCACCGAGAGACCCAGTACTTC.

This CDR3 reads CASSFTRDRTYEQYF. For the CDR3, the DNA is TGTGCCAGCAGCTTTACTAGGGACAGAACCTACGAGCAGTACTTC. The chain joins TRBV11-2 to TRBJ2-7, with TRBD1 matching 7 bases. Trimming at V came to 3 bases and at J to 2 bases, leaving 7 bases not matched to a gene. From germline, CDR1 is SGHAT and CDR2 FQNNGV. The CDR3 sequence is 15 residues long.

The chain is built from TRBV7-2 and TRBJ1-2, with D possibly matching TRBD1 (5 bases). The germline V and J ends were trimmed by 5 bases and 3 bases, with 16 bases remaining between them. The CDR3 is made up of 15 amino acids. Per the germline V gene, CDR1 is SGHTA and CDR2 is FQGNSA. CDR3 in DNA: TGTGCCAGCAGCCCCCAGCCGGGGCAGGACTATGGCTACACCTTC. It yields the protein CASSPQPGQDYGYTF.

The chain links TRBV12-5 to TRBJ1-1, with D unresolved. The CDR3 is made up of 13 amino acids. The germline V gene encodes CDR1 LGHNT and CDR2 FRNRAP. The germline V and J ends were trimmed by 6 bases and 0 bases, with 8 bases remaining between them. The CDR3, as DNA: TGTGCTAGTGGCCAAGACCTGAACACTGAAGCTTTCTTT. It translates to CASGQDLNTEAFF.

J is TRBJ2-3 and V is TRBV29-1; 9 nucleotides line up with TRBD1. The V segment lost 4 bases and the J segment 9 bases; nucleotides outside the gene matches: 2. The CDR3 is made up of 11 amino acids. The germline V gene encodes CDR1 SQVTM and CDR2 ANQGSEA. The CDR3 is CSVGDRATQYF. The DNA for the CDR3 is TGCAGCGTTGGGGACAGGGCCACGCAGTATTTT.

The rearrangement links TRBV10-1 to TRBJ1-1, with TRBD1 matching over 7 bases. V was pared by 10 bases and J by 3 bases, with 14 bases of the junction left unmatched. CDR3 size: 15 residues. Germline V gives CDR1 WNHNN, CDR2 SYGVQD (reference sequence). DNA for the CDR3: TGCGCCACCCCCCCCGTTTGGACAGGAGACACTGAAGCTTTCTTT. This translates into CATPPVWTGDTEAFF.

The chain has TRBV9 and TRBJ1-1; 9 nucleotides agree with TRBD1. Germline V gene sequence: CDR1 SGDLS, CDR2 YYNGEE. The CDR3 is 13 residues long. The V gene end was trimmed by 4 bases and the J gene end by 4 bases; junction bases not matched to a gene: 2. The CDR3 region is CASSRGQGTEAFF. The CDR3 bases are TGTGCCAGCAGCAGGGGACAGGGCACTGAAGCTTTCTTT.

The sample holds one count of this clone. The rearrangement links TRBV30 to TRBJ2-7; D unclear. Deletions cut 0 bases from V and 0 bases from J, with 18 bases between. Germline assignment: CDR1 GTSNPN and CDR2 SVGIG (reference sequence). This CDR3 has 17 amino acids. The CDR3 region has the DNA TGTGCCTGGAGTGTACTTCCCCCACGGCCCGTCTCCTACGAGCAGTACTTC. It yields the protein CAWSVLPPRPVSYEQYF.

The DNA for the CDR3 is TGTGCCAGCCGCACCGGGACAGGAACGGTTCAGCCCCAGCATTTT. Translation: CASRTGTGTVQPQHF. The chain is built from TRBV28 and TRBJ1-5; 8 bases agree with TRBD1. The CDR3 is 15 amino acids. Germline CDR1 reads MDHEN; CDR2 reads SYDVKM. After removal of 8 bases from V and 6 bases from J, the junction contained 12 bases not matched to a gene.

The chain recombines TRBV7-2 with TRBJ2-5; D uncertain. The CDR3 is 14 amino acids. Trimming cost V 1 base and J 1 base, with 7 bases left between them. Germline loops: CDR1 SGHTA, CDR2 FQGNSA. The CDR3 nucleotides are TGTGCCAGCAGCTTAGAGCAGGTCCAAGAGACCCAGTACTTC. This codes for CASSLEQVQETQYF.

CDR3 residues: CASSIVARGPGNTIYF. CDR3 nucleotide sequence: TGTGCCAGTAGTATAGTGGCCCGGGGACCTGGAAACACCATATATTTT. The chain is built from TRBV19 and TRBJ1-3; possible D gene TRBD1, 5 bases. From germline, CDR1 is LNHDA and CDR2 SQIVND (reference sequence). V lost 1 base and J 2 bases, leaving 12 bases between the germline ends. The CDR3 consists of 16 residues.

The rearrangement joins TRBV10-3 to TRBJ2-3; weak D call: TRBD2 (5 bases). Germline CDR1 reads ENHRY; CDR2 reads SYGVKD. V was cut by 2 bases and J by 4 bases, with 7 bases left in between. The CDR3 runs 13 residues. The CDR3 region is CAISEEGSDTQYF. The CDR3 bases are TGTGCCATCAGTGAGGAGGGTTCAGATACGCAGTATTTT.

The chain carries TRBV11-3 and TRBJ2-7, with D possibly matching TRBD2 (5 bases). The germline V gene has CDR1 SGHNT and CDR2 YENEEA. This CDR3 has 13 residues. V gave up 5 bases and J gave up 4 bases, with 12 bases separating them. The CDR3 nucleotides read TGTGCCAGCAGCCGTGGAGGTGCATACGAGCAGTACTTC. Translating it yields CASSRGGAYEQYF.

In regard to this clone: A junction end diverges from the germline sequence, so it may reflect a read error. The chain is built from TRBV19 and TRBJ2-7; D is perhaps TRBD1 (5 bases). CDR3 size: 14 residues. Germline loops: CDR1 LNHDA, CDR2 SQIVND (reference sequence). The CDR3 is CASSITGPSDEQYF. The CDR3 DNA follows: TGTGCCAGTAGTATTACAGGTCCCTCCGACGAGCAGTACTTC.

The chain couples TRBV9 to TRBJ2-3; TRBD2 aligns across 8 bases. The germline V gene has CDR1 SGDLS and CDR2 YYNGEE. V was clipped by 3 bases and J by 1 base; unmatched bases: 7. This CDR3 comprises 16 residues. In nucleotides, the CDR3 is TGTGCCAGCAGCGCTCGGACTAGCCATCGCACAGATACGCAGTATTTT. Protein product: CASSARTSHRTDTQYF.

The chain carries TRBV29-1 and TRBJ2-7; 10 bases are a match to TRBD1. There are 17 residues in the CDR3. Germline-derived CDR1 and CDR2 are SQVTM and ANQGSEA. The junction had 14 bases not matched to a gene; V was cut back by 4 bases and J by 2 bases. This CDR3 is CSVGAGTGAQSTYEQYF. In DNA, the CDR3 is TGCAGCGTTGGAGCCGGGACAGGGGCTCAAAGTACCTACGAGCAGTACTTC.

V usage is TRBV15 and J usage is TRBJ1-2; D unresolved. Germline V gene lookup returns CDR1 LNHNV and CDR2 YYDKDF (reference sequence). Trimming pared 0 bases from V and 3 bases from J, leaving 11 bases between. The CDR3 is made up of 15 amino acids. CDR3 protein: CATSRDLGSDYGYTF. The CDR3 DNA sequence: TGTGCCACCAGCAGAGATCTAGGCAGTGACTATGGCTACACCTTC.

V usage is TRBV5-3 and J usage is TRBJ2-6; TRBD1 is a possible D gene (6 bases). TRBV5-3 has ORF status, its function being uncertain. V was clipped by 5 bases and J by 2 bases, with 32 bases between them. This CDR3 contains 22 residues. The CDR3 DNA follows: TGTGCCAGAAGTCCGGCCCCGGACTCACAGGGTAGCTGGGTCGCTGGGGCCAACGTCCTGACTTTC. Protein sequence: CARSPAPDSQGSWVAGANVLTF.

The chain has TRBV5-8 and TRBJ2-5; 15 nucleotides match TRBD2. CDR3 length equals 17 residues. Trimming cost V 4 bases and J 5 bases; bases outside gene matches: 9. From germline, CDR1 is SGHTS and CDR2 YDEGEE. CDR3 sequence (DNA): TGTGCCAGCAGCCCTGGACTAGCGGGAGGGTCCTCCGAGACCCAGTACTTC. Its translation is CASSPGLAGGSSETQYF.

The V and J genes are TRBV6-5 and TRBJ1-1; 8 bases are shared with TRBD1. The CDR3 has 15 residues. The V gene's germline CDR1 is MNHEY and CDR2 SVGAGI. Trimming at V came to 6 bases and at J to 2 bases, leaving 8 bases not matched to a gene. The DNA for the CDR3 is TGTGCCAGCAGGGTAGACAGGGGCGACAACACTGAAGCTTTCTTT. It specifies CASRVDRGDNTEAFF.

The V and J genes are TRBV21-1 and TRBJ1-1; the table's D gene call, TRBD1, was not cross checked with the DNA. TRBV21-1 has pseudogene status. CDR3 length: 13 amino acids. CDR3 loop: CASSENRVTEAFF. Written as DNA, the CDR3 is TGTGCCAGCAGCGAAAACAGGGTCACTGAAGCTTTCTTT.